Following are 13 T cell receptor beta chains from one sample sequenced in a study of neoadjuvant nivolumab and ipilimumab in lung cancer. Clones were read by immunoSEQ multiplex PCR, and TCRdb kept only the in-frame ones, dropping some. This table has some 38,000 clones, about 88% appearing once. Sample: peripheral blood, taken before neoadjuvant nivolumab, alone or with ipilimumab. Receptors were obtained from an adult with non-small cell lung cancer.

This chain links TRBV28 with TRBJ2-7, with D hard to call. CDR3 length: 14 residues. Looked up from germline, CDR1 is MDHEN and CDR2 is SYDVKM. Trimming took 6 bases from V and 0 from J, leaving 12 bases between them. CDR3 sequence reads: CASSSPPRSYEQYF. CDR3 in DNA: TGTGCCAGCAGCTCCCCGCCGCGCTCCTACGAGCAGTACTTC.

This chain uses TRBV2 with TRBJ2-7, with a weak D call TRBD2 (5 bases). Germline V gives CDR1 SNHLY, CDR2 FYNNEI. This CDR3 region has 15 residues. With 3 bases removed from V and 0 bases from J, the gap between germline ends came to 12 bases. CDR3 in amino acids: CASSDSVANSYEQYF. CDR3 coding DNA: TGTGCCAGCAGTGATTCGGTAGCGAACTCCTACGAGCAGTACTTC.

This sequence joins TRBV25-1 and TRBJ2-3; 10 bases align to TRBD2. Losses at the gene ends were 7 bases for V and 4 bases for J; bases not matched to a gene: 5. Germline CDR1 reads MGHDK; CDR2 reads SYGVNS. The CDR3 sequence is 14 residues long. As DNA, the CDR3 is TGTGCCAGCAAGCGGGAGGGGCTGTCAGATACGCAGTATTTT. Residues: CASKREGLSDTQYF.

The chain has TRBV6-1 and TRBJ1-5; D gene ambiguous. The CDR3 is made up of 14 amino acids. CDR1 is MNHNS and CDR2 is SASEGT in the germline V gene. V was clipped by 4 bases and J by 0 bases, with 7 bases between them. CDR3 region: CASSVQDSNQPQHF. CDR3 coding DNA: TGTGCCAGCAGTGTTCAAGATAGCAATCAGCCCCAGCATTTT.

The chain recombines TRBV30 with TRBJ1-5; TRBD1 matches 8 bases. The CDR3 length is 16 residues. After removal of 0 bases from V and 6 bases from J, the junction contained 10 bases not matched to a gene. In germline, CDR1 is GTSNPN, CDR2 SVGIG (reference sequence). The chain's CDR3 is CAWSVLGQGAGQPQHF. In DNA form, the CDR3 reads TGTGCCTGGAGTGTACTTGGGCAGGGGGCGGGTCAGCCCCAGCATTTT.

V is TRBV5-1 and J is TRBJ2-3; D unresolved. Trimming cost V 3 bases and J 1 base, with 9 bases left between them. Germline assignment: CDR1 SGHRS and CDR2 YFSETQ. The CDR3 is 14 amino acids. In nucleotides, the CDR3 is TGCGCCAGCAGCTCCTACTTGCGCACAGATACGCAGTATTTT. This encodes CASSSYLRTDTQYF.

The chain joins TRBV5-4 to TRBJ1-2, with D possibly being TRBD1 (5 bases). Deletions cut 7 bases from V and 6 bases from J, with 13 bases between. This CDR3 comprises 12 residues. In germline, CDR1 is SGHNT, CDR2 YYREEE (reference sequence). The CDR3 spells CASGLDSDGYTF. The DNA for the CDR3 is TGTGCCAGCGGCCTAGACAGCGATGGCTACACCTTC. The full variable domain, with the rest looked up from reference TRBV5-4 and TRBJ1-2, is ETGVTQSPTHLIKTRGQQVTLRCSSQSGHNTVSWYQQALGQGPQFIFQYYREEENGRGNFPPRFSGLQFPNYSSELNVNALELDDSALYLCASGLDSDGYTFGSGTRLTVV.

The V and J genes are TRBV6-6 and TRBJ2-7, with 9 bases fitting TRBD2. V shed 4 bases, J shed 2 bases, and the junction held 3 bases outside the gene matches. The CDR3 loop spans 14 amino acids. Per the germline V gene, CDR1 is MNHNY and CDR2 is SVGAGI (reference sequence). The CDR3 loop reads CASSFLAGAYEQYF. The CDR3, as DNA: TGTGCCAGCAGTTTCTTAGCGGGGGCCTACGAGCAGTACTTC.

The gene calls are TRBV19 and TRBJ2-3; 8 bases match TRBD1. This CDR3 is built from 14 residues. In germline, CDR1 is LNHDA, CDR2 SQIVND (reference sequence). V gave up 5 bases and J gave up 2 bases; unmatched junction bases: 3. In DNA, the CDR3 is TGTGCCAGTAGTTGGGGACAGGACACAGATACGCAGTATTTT. Its protein product is CASSWGQDTDTQYF.

The chain combines TRBV9 with TRBJ2-1; maybe TRBD2 (6 bases). The germline gives CDR1 SGDLS, CDR2 YYNGEE. Trimming pared 2 bases from V and 5 bases from J, leaving 11 bases between. CDR3 length: 14 residues. The CDR3 sequence is CASSVRTTNNEQFF. The CDR3, as DNA: TGTGCCAGCAGCGTGAGGACTACTAACAATGAGCAGTTCTTC.

J is TRBJ1-4 and V is TRBV30; D is perhaps TRBD1 (5 bases). The CDR3 is 14 amino acids. Germline-derived CDR1 and CDR2 are GTSNPN and SVGIG (reference sequence). V was pared by 1 base and J by 7 bases, with 13 bases between. The CDR3 spells CAWSGISGSEKLFF. The CDR3 DNA reads TGTGCCTGGAGTGGGATCTCAGGGAGTGAAAAACTGTTTTTT.

This chain links TRBV27 with TRBJ2-1; TRBD2 matches 13 bases. The junction had 9 bases not matched to a gene; V was cut back by 6 bases and J by 10 bases. The CDR3 is 15 amino acids. The germline gives CDR1 MNHEY, CDR2 SMNVEV (reference sequence). CDR3 in amino acids: CASRVGLAGVGEQFF. DNA for the CDR3: TGTGCCAGCAGGGTCGGACTAGCGGGAGTAGGGGAGCAGTTCTTC.

The chain carries TRBV7-2 and TRBJ1-2; 7 bases line up with TRBD1. V shed 1 base and J 3 bases; nucleotides not matched to a gene: 8. The CDR3 consists of 16 residues. CDR1 SGHTA and CDR2 FQGNSA come from the germline V gene. The CDR3 region has the DNA TGTGCCAGCAGCTTAGGACGACAGGGCGGGGACTATGGCTACACCTTC. The encoded protein is CASSLGRQGGDYGYTF. Full variable domain (missing parts from reference TRBV7-2 and TRBJ1-2): GAGVSQSPSNKVTEKGKDVELRCDPISGHTALYWYRQSLGQGLEFLIYFQGNSAPDKSGLPSDRFSAERTGGSVSTLTIQRTQQEDSAVYLCASSLGRQGGDYGYTFGSGTRLTVV.